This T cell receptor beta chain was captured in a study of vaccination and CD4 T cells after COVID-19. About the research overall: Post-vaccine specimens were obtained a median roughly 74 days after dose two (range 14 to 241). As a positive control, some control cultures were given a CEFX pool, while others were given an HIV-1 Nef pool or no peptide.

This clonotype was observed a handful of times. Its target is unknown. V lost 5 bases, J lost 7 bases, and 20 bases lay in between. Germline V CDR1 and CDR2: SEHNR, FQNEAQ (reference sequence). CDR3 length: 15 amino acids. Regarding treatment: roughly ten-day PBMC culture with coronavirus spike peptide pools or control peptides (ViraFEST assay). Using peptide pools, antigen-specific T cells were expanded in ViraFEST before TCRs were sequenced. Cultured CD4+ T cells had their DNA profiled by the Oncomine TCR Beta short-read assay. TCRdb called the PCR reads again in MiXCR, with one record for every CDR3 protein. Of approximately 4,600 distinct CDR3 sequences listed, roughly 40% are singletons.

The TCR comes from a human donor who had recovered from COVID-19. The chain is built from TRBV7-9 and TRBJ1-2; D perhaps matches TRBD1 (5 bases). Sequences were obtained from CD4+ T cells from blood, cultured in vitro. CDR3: CASSGAGLALGGYTF. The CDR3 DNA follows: TGTGCCAGCAGCGGGGCGGGGCTCGCCCTAGGTGGCTACACCTTC. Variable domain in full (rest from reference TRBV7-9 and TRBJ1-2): DTGVSQNPRHKITKRGQNVTFRCDPISEHNRLYWYRQTLGQGPEFLTYFQNEAQLEKSRLLSDRFSAERPKGSFSTLEIQRTEQGDSAMYLCASSGAGLALGGYTFGSGTRLTVV.